Sequencing of this T cell receptor beta chain was carried out in a study of cytotoxic CD8 clonotypes in ibrutinib-treated CLL. Looking at the study overall: Complete response was seen in 2 patients and partial in some 24; approximately 12 progressed and roughly 14 stayed remitted after a median around 64 months.

From germline, CDR1 is KGHSH and CDR2 LQKENI. Deletions cut 6 bases from V and 6 bases from J, with 14 bases between. The CDR3 runs 13 residues. Profiled with immunoSEQ multiplex PCR; TCRdb holds only in-frame clones, not every one. Of fewer than 100,000 clones in the sample, just over 85% were seen once. Here the sequenced sample was PBMCs, taken before ibrutinib treatment. The sequence derives from a human donor with chronic lymphocytic leukemia. The chain recombines TRBV18 with TRBJ1-1; D might be TRBD1 (6 bases). CDR3 in amino acids: CASSLQGRSEAFF. The CDR3 region has the DNA TGTGCCAGCTCGCTACAGGGTCGCTCTGAAGCTTTCTTT.